The 14 T cell receptor beta chains below come from one sample, sequenced in a study of cytomegalovirus exposure and HLA in healthy donors. PCR involved 60 Vbeta and 13 Jbeta primers. The repertoire was sequenced with immunoSEQ multiplex PCR; TCRdb's copy has only in-frame clones and lacks some. The data show more than 100,000 clones, around 82% seen once. The sequenced sample consisted of PBMCs. Every receptor here comes from a woman aged 18-29 years in good health and CMV-seropositive.

This clone occurred once. This chain connects TRBV5-6 to TRBJ2-3; the match to TRBD2 covers 8 bases. Germline V lookup: CDR1 SGHDT, CDR2 YYEEEE. The trim removed 3 bases at V and 2 bases at J, leaving 5 bases unmatched. The CDR3 totals 15 residues. The CDR3 here is CASSSRGVYTDTQYF. In nucleotides, the CDR3 is TGTGCCAGCAGCTCGCGGGGGGTTTACACAGATACGCAGTATTTT.

This clone was seen a handful of times. The J gene is TRBJ1-5, the V gene TRBV18, with 8 positions matching TRBD1. Germline V lookup: CDR1 KGHSH, CDR2 LQKENI. This CDR3 region has 13 residues. The V gene end was trimmed by 5 bases and the J gene end by 7 bases; junction bases not matched to a gene: 4. The CDR3 DNA follows: TGTGCCAGCTCAATACAGGGGGACCAGCCCCAGCATTTT. It codes for CASSIQGDQPQHF.

V is TRBV4-2 and J is TRBJ2-1, with D perhaps TRBD1 (6 bases). V lost 4 bases and J lost 4, with 11 bases in between. Germline V CDR1 and CDR2: LGHNA, YNFKEQ. The CDR3 is 14 amino acids. In DNA, the CDR3 is TGTGCCAGCAGCCCCCGGACAGATTACAATGAGCAGTTCTTC. Residues: CASSPRTDYNEQFF.

This rearrangement joins TRBV10-3 to TRBJ2-7; the D is unclear. The V end was cut by 4 bases, the J end by 0 bases, with 10 bases between. CDR1 ENHRY and CDR2 SYGVKD come from the germline V gene. This CDR3 comprises 14 residues. CDR3 amino acids: CAISAPERSYEQYF. The CDR3, as DNA: TGTGCCATCAGTGCCCCGGAGCGCTCCTACGAGCAGTACTTC.

This chain links TRBV29-1 with TRBJ2-3, with 7 bases identical to TRBD2. V trimming: 4 bases; J trimming: 2 bases; junction bases outside the gene matches: 9. The CDR3 spans 15 residues. CDR1 SQVTM and CDR2 ANQGSEA come from the germline V gene. CDR3 sequence reads: CSVGKRRGVTDTQYF. Written as DNA, the CDR3 is TGCAGCGTTGGCAAGCGACGGGGGGTCACAGATACGCAGTATTTT.

This clone was observed once. The chain employs TRBV5-4 and TRBJ1-1; 11 bases match TRBD1. The CDR3 extends over 16 amino acids. V trimming: 3 bases; J trimming: 6 bases; junction bases outside the gene matches: 10. CDR1 and CDR2 from the germline V gene are SGHNT and YYREEE (reference sequence). The CDR3 bases are TGTGCCAGCAGCTCCAAGGACAGGGGGCGGACGTCTGAAGCTTTCTTT. This translates into CASSSKDRGRTSEAFF.

The V call is TRBV18, the J call TRBJ2-5, with a tentative D call TRBD2 (5 bases). Germline assignment: CDR1 KGHSH and CDR2 LQKENI. This CDR3 is built from 13 residues. Trimming pared 6 bases from V and 1 base from J, leaving 9 bases between. The CDR3 here is CASSLGLQETQYF. As DNA, the CDR3 is TGTGCCAGCTCCCTAGGACTCCAAGAGACCCAGTACTTC.

The chain carries TRBV2 and TRBJ1-1; TRBD1 matches at 7 bases. Germline CDR1 reads SNHLY; CDR2 reads FYNNEI. V shed 3 bases, J shed 1 base, and the junction held 8 bases outside the gene matches. This CDR3 has 16 amino acids. CDR3 amino acids: CASSEAMTGRNTEAFF. The CDR3 bases are TGTGCCAGCAGTGAGGCGATGACAGGGAGGAACACTGAAGCTTTCTTT.

This chain uses TRBV6-5 with TRBJ1-2; maybe TRBD1 (5 bases). The CDR3 runs to 13 residues. Per germline, CDR1 MNHEY and CDR2 SVGAGI. V lost 7 bases and J 6 bases, leaving 15 bases between the germline ends. CDR3 coding DNA: TGTGCCAGCAATAGGATACCGGGGGATGGCTACACCTTC. This encodes CASNRIPGDGYTF.

The J gene is TRBJ2-1, the V gene TRBV29-1; D not resolved. V gave up 2 bases and J gave up 0 bases, with 8 bases separating them. CDR1 is SQVTM and CDR2 is ANQGSEA in the germline V gene. The CDR3 runs 14 residues. CDR3 bases: TGCAGCGTTGAACCGATGAGCTCCTACAATGAGCAGTTCTTC. It is translated as CSVEPMSSYNEQFF.

The rearrangement links TRBV6-1 to TRBJ2-5, with D perhaps TRBD2 (6 bases). CDR1 and CDR2 from the germline V gene are MNHNS and SASEGT. Trimming pared 4 bases from V and 0 bases from J, leaving 12 bases between. The CDR3 has 15 amino acids. The CDR3 DNA follows: TGTGCCAGCAGTGCAGGAGGAGGGCACCAAGAGACCCAGTACTTC. This codes for CASSAGGGHQETQYF.

The chain couples TRBV9 to TRBJ2-7; 9 bases are a match to TRBD2. The CDR3 length is 15 residues. Trimming removed 0 bases from V and 2 bases from J; junction bases left unmatched: 3. Germline-derived CDR1 and CDR2 are SGDLS and YYNGEE. The CDR3 sequence: CASSVVAGATYEQYF. CDR3 DNA: TGTGCCAGCAGCGTAGTAGCGGGAGCGACCTACGAGCAGTACTTC.

This clone was counted a few times. The chain is built from TRBV28 and TRBJ2-6; tentatively, D is TRBD2 (6 bases). CDR3 length: 17 residues. V gave up 8 bases and J gave up 3 bases, with 20 bases separating them. CDR1 MDHEN and CDR2 SYDVKM come from the germline V gene. The CDR3 loop is CASEPAGRGLGANVLTF. The CDR3 DNA reads TGTGCCAGCGAGCCGGCGGGGAGAGGTCTTGGGGCCAACGTCCTGACTTTC.

The V gene is TRBV2, the J gene TRBJ1-1; 11 positions match TRBD1. The CDR3 contains 17 residues. Germline CDR1 SNHLY, CDR2 FYNNEI. V lost 3 bases, J lost 2 bases, and 8 bases stayed unmatched. In nucleotides, the CDR3 is TGTGCCAGCAGTGATGGACAGGGGGCTTCTCACAACACTGAAGCTTTCTTT. It specifies CASSDGQGASHNTEAFF.